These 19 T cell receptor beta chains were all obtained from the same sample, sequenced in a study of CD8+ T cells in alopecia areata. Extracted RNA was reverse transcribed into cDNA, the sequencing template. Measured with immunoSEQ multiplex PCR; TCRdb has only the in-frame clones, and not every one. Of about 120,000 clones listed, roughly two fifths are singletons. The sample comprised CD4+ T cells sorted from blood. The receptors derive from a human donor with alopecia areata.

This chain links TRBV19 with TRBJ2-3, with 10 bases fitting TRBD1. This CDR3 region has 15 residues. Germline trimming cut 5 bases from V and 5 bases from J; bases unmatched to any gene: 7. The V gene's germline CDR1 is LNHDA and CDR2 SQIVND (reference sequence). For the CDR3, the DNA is TGTGCCAGTAGTCCAAGGACAGGGGGAGAAGATACGCAGTATTTT. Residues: CASSPRTGGEDTQYF.

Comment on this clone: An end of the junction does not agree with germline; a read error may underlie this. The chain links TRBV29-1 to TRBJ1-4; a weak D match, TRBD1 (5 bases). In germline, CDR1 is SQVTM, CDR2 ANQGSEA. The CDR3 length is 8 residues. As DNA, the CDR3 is TGCGGAGACGGGGGACCTAATTTT. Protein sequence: CGDGGPNF.

In DNA, the CDR3 is TGCAGCGCCGCCCGGGGACAACGGTATGGCTACACCTTC. Its protein product is CSAARGQRYGYTF. The chain combines TRBV29-1 with TRBJ1-2; possibly TRBD1 for D (6 bases). V was clipped by 7 bases and J by 5 bases, with 17 bases between them. The CDR3 length is 13 residues. In germline, CDR1 is SQVTM, CDR2 ANQGSEA.

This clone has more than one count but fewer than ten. CDR3 region: CASSPGTYEQYF. The CDR3, as DNA: TGTGCCAGCTCACCCGGCACCTACGAGCAGTACTTC. This chain joins TRBV18 and TRBJ2-7; no definite D call. Trimming removed 3 bases at V and 2 bases at J, with 5 bases between. The CDR3 covers 12 residues. CDR1 and CDR2 from the germline V gene are KGHSH and LQKENI.

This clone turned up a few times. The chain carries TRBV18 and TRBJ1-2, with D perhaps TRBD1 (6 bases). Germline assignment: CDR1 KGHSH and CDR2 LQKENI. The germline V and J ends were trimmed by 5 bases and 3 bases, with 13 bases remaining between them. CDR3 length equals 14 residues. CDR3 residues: CASSVRQEDYGYTF. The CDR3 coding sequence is TGTGCCAGCTCAGTCCGACAGGAGGACTATGGCTACACCTTC.

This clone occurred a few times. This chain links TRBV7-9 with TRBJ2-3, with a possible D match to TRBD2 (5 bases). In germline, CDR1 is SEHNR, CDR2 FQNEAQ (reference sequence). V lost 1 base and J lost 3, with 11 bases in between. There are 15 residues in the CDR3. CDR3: CASSLGGFQTDTQYF. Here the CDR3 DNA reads TGTGCCAGCAGCTTAGGAGGGTTTCAGACAGATACGCAGTATTTT.

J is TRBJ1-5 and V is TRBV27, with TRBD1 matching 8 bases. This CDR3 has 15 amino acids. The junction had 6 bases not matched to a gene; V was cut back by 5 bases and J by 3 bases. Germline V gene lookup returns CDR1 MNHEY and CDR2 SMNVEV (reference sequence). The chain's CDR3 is CASSPGQADNQPQHF. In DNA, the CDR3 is TGTGCCAGCAGTCCGGGACAGGCCGACAATCAGCCCCAGCATTTT.

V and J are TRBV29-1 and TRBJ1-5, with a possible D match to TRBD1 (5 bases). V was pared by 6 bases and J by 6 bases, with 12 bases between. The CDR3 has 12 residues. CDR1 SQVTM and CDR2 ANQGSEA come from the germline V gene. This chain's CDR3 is CSVGDPGQPQHF. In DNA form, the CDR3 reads TGCAGCGTCGGGGACCCCGGTCAGCCCCAGCATTTT.

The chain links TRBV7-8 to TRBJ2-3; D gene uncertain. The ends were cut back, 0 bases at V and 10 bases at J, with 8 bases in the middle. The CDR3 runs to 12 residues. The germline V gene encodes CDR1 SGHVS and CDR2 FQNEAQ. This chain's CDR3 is CASSLAPVAQYF. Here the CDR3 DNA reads TGTGCCAGCAGCTTAGCCCCAGTCGCGCAGTATTTT.

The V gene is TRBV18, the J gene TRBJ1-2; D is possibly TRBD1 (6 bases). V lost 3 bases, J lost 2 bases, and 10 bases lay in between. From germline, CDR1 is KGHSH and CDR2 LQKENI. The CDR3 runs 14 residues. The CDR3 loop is CASSPQDSNYGYTF. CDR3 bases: TGTGCCAGCTCACCTCAGGACAGCAACTATGGCTACACCTTC.

CDR3 loop: CASSVTGTDTQYF. DNA of the CDR3: TGTGCCAGCAGCGTGACAGGGACAGATACGCAGTATTTT. V usage is TRBV7-9 and J usage is TRBJ2-3, with 7 positions matching TRBD1. CDR3 length: 13 amino acids. In germline, CDR1 is SEHNR, CDR2 FQNEAQ (reference sequence). V gave up 5 bases and J gave up 3 bases; unmatched junction bases: 2.

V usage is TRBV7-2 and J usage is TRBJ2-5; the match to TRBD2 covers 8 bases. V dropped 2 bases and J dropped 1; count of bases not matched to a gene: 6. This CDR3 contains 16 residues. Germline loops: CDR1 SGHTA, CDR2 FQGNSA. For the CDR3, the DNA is TGTGCCAGCAGCTTAAACGCAGCGGGGGTCCAAGAGACCCAGTACTTC. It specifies CASSLNAAGVQETQYF.

The CDR3 loop is CASSFSSGSYNEQFF. The CDR3 DNA reads TGTGCCAGCAGCTTTTCTAGCGGTAGCTACAATGAGCAGTTCTTC. V is TRBV7-9 and J is TRBJ2-1, with TRBD2 identical over 7 bases. Looked up from germline, CDR1 is SEHNR and CDR2 is FQNEAQ (reference sequence). CDR3 length equals 15 residues. After removal of 3 bases from V and 3 bases from J, the junction contained 5 bases not matched to a gene.

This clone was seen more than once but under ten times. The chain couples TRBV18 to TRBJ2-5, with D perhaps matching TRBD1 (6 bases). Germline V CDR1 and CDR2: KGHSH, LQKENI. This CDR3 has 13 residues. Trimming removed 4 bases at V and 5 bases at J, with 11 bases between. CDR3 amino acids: CASSQAGDETQYF. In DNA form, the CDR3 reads TGTGCCAGCTCACAGGCAGGGGATGAGACCCAGTACTTC. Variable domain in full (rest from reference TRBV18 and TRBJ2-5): NAGVMQNPRHLVRRRGQEARLRCSPMKGHSHVYWYRQLPEEGLKFMVYLQKENIIDESGMPKERFSAEFPKEGPSILRIQQVVRGDSAAYFCASSQAGDETQYFGPGTRLLVL.

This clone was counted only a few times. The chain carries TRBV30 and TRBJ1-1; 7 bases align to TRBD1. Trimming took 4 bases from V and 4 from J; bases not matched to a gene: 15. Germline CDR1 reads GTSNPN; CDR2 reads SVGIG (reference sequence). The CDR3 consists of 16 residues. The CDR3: CAWTNDPRGVRTEAFF. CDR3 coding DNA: TGTGCCTGGACCAATGACCCCAGGGGGGTTCGCACTGAAGCTTTCTTT.

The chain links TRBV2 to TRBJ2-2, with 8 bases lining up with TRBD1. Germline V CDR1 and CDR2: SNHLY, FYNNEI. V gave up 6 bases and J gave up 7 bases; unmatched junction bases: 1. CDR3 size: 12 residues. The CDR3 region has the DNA TGTGCCAGCAGAGGACAGGGCGGGGAGCTGTTTTTT. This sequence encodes CASRGQGGELFF.

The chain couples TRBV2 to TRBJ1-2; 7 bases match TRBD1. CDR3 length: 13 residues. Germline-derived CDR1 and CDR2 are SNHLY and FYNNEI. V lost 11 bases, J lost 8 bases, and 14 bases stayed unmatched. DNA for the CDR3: TGTGCCGCAAGCCGGGACAGATCGGGCGGCTACACCTTC. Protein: CAASRDRSGGYTF.

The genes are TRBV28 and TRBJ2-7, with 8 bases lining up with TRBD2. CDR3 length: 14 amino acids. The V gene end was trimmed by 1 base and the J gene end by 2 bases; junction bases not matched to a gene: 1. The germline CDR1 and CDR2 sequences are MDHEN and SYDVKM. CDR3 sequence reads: CASSLSGGPYEQYF. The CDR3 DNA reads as TGTGCCAGCAGTTTATCGGGGGGGCCCTACGAGCAGTACTTC.

The CDR3 region has the DNA TGCAGCGCTGAGGGTCAGCGGGGACGAGAGACCCAGTACTTC. Encoded protein: CSAEGQRGRETQYF. The chain employs TRBV29-1 and TRBJ2-5; TRBD2 aligns across 7 bases. Germline CDR1 reads SQVTM; CDR2 reads ANQGSEA. V shed 7 bases and J 4 bases; nucleotides not matched to a gene: 12. This CDR3 is built from 14 residues.